One and the same sample provided the 22 T cell receptor beta chains below, sequenced in a study of cytomegalovirus exposure and HLA in healthy donors. Vbeta (60) and Jbeta (13) primers were used in the PCR. Generated by immunoSEQ multiplex PCR, the TCRdb table keeps only in-frame clones and is missing some. The sample shows approximately 120,000 clones, more than 70% of them seen only once. Specimen: PBMCs. These receptors all stem from a young woman in good health and CMV-seropositive.

The genes are TRBV28 and TRBJ1-1, with 9 bases identical to TRBD1. This CDR3 region has 17 residues. The junction had 15 bases not matched to a gene; V was cut back by 6 bases and J by 4 bases. Germline loops: CDR1 MDHEN, CDR2 SYDVKM. The CDR3 bases are TGTGCCAGCAGCCATTATCCGGGACAGGGAGCGGGCACTGAAGCTTTCTTT. It yields the protein CASSHYPGQGAGTEAFF.

The J gene is TRBJ2-7, the V gene TRBV7-2; tentative D call: TRBD2 (5 bases). Deletions cut 0 bases from V and 5 bases from J, with 14 bases between. The length of the CDR3 is 15 residues. The V gene's germline CDR1 is SGHTA and CDR2 FQGNSA. The CDR3 bases are TGTGCCAGCAGCTTAGCGTTTGGGGTCGGGAACGAGCAGTACTTC. This sequence encodes CASSLAFGVGNEQYF.

V is TRBV5-1 and J is TRBJ2-3, with a weak D call TRBD1 (6 bases). V lost 5 bases and J lost 4, with 14 bases in between. The germline V gene encodes CDR1 SGHRS and CDR2 YFSETQ. This CDR3 comprises 14 residues. CDR3 coding DNA: TGCGCCAGCAGTGGTGGGGGCCCCCCAGATACGCAGTATTTT. Its translation is CASSGGGPPDTQYF.

The chain couples TRBV4-1 to TRBJ2-1; 7 bases align to TRBD1. The CDR3 is made up of 13 amino acids. Germline CDR1 and CDR2: MGHRA and YSYEKL. The V and J ends lost 0 bases and 8 bases, in that order; junction bases with no gene match: 1. The CDR3 DNA reads as TGCGCCAGCAGCCAAGATCAGGGGGATGAGCAGTTCTTC. It specifies CASSQDQGDEQFF.

The chain uses TRBV28 and TRBJ1-6; 8 nucleotides align to TRBD1. Germline assignment: CDR1 MDHEN and CDR2 SYDVKM. The CDR3 consists of 15 residues. With 4 bases clipped from V and 7 bases from J, the junction kept 6 bases outside the gene matches. The CDR3: CASSSPDRVNSPLHF. The CDR3 DNA follows: TGTGCCAGCAGTTCCCCGGACAGGGTGAATTCACCCCTCCACTTT.

The chain uses TRBV5-1 and TRBJ1-3; 8 bases are shared with TRBD1. Trimming removed 3 bases from V and 0 bases from J; junction bases left unmatched: 5. The CDR3 runs to 16 residues. The germline gives CDR1 SGHRS, CDR2 YFSETQ. The CDR3 region is CASSSGQGVSGNTIYF. DNA of the CDR3: TGCGCCAGCAGCTCTGGACAGGGTGTCTCTGGAAACACCATATATTTT.

This sequence joins TRBV2 and TRBJ2-7; D is possibly TRBD1 (5 bases). V lost 2 bases to trimming and J lost 9 bases, with 8 bases between them. This CDR3 comprises 11 residues. CDR1 and CDR2 from the germline V gene are SNHLY and FYNNEI. CDR3 nucleotide sequence: TGTGCCAGCAGTGAACAGGGAACGCAGTACTTC. This sequence encodes CASSEQGTQYF.

This clone was seen a handful of times. The rearrangement joins TRBV5-4 to TRBJ2-7; D perhaps matches TRBD2 (6 bases). The V end was cut by 0 bases, the J end by 6 bases, with 13 bases between. Germline CDR1 is SGHNT and CDR2 is YYREEE (reference sequence). This CDR3 is 14 amino acids long. CDR3 amino acids: CASSLGGIGVEQYF. CDR3 DNA: TGTGCCAGCAGCTTGGGCGGGATTGGGGTCGAGCAGTACTTC.

The rearrangement uses TRBV5-6 and TRBJ2-7; the D is unclear. The CDR3 contains 15 residues. Germline CDR1 reads SGHDT; CDR2 reads YYEEEE. The germline V and J ends were trimmed by 0 bases and 2 bases, with 12 bases remaining between them. The DNA for the CDR3 is TGTGCCAGCAGCTTGGTAGGTACTATTACCTACGAGCAGTACTTC. Amino acids: CASSLVGTITYEQYF.

V gene TRBV28 combines with J gene TRBJ1-4; 8 nucleotides agree with TRBD1. The CDR3 is 15 residues long. With 4 bases clipped from V and 5 bases from J, the junction kept 6 bases outside the gene matches. Germline values: CDR1 MDHEN, CDR2 SYDVKM. The CDR3 loop is CASSSQGARNEKLFF. Written as DNA, the CDR3 is TGTGCCAGCAGTTCCCAGGGGGCGAGAAATGAAAAACTGTTTTTT.

The rearrangement joins TRBV25-1 to TRBJ1-3, with D hard to call. This CDR3 is 15 amino acids long. V was clipped by 3 bases and J by 0 bases, with 9 bases between them. Germline-derived CDR1 and CDR2 are MGHDK and SYGVNS. DNA for the CDR3: TGTGCCAGCAGTGACTCGACGGGCTCTGGAAACACCATATATTTT. Translation: CASSDSTGSGNTIYF.

V usage is TRBV6-5 and J usage is TRBJ1-1; D unresolved. The V end was cut by 6 bases, the J end by 3 bases, with 14 bases between. Per the germline V gene, CDR1 is MNHEY and CDR2 is SVGAGI. CDR3 length: 14 amino acids. CDR3 sequence: CASSSRGQYTEAFF. The DNA of the CDR3 is TGTGCCAGCAGCTCCCGAGGGCAATACACTGAAGCTTTCTTT.

This CDR3 reads CATLPPRLPSTQYF. The CDR3 bases are TGTGCCACCCTGCCCCCGAGACTGCCCAGTACGCAGTATTTT. The chain combines TRBV6-5 with TRBJ2-3; D ambiguous. The CDR3 loop spans 14 amino acids. V lost 10 bases and J lost 8, with 22 bases in between. CDR1 is MNHEY and CDR2 is SVGAGI in the germline V gene.

V is TRBV6-5 and J is TRBJ1-6; 7 nucleotides match TRBD1. After removal of 4 bases from V and 9 bases from J, the junction contained 9 bases not matched to a gene. Germline V gives CDR1 MNHEY, CDR2 SVGAGI. There are 15 residues in the CDR3. CDR3 DNA sequence: TGTGCCAGCAGTTCGGCACAGGGGACCGTTTCACCCCTCCACTTT. Its protein product is CASSSAQGTVSPLHF.

The table lists this clone with a count of one. The V gene is TRBV5-1, the J gene TRBJ2-2; TRBD1 matches at 8 bases. The V and J ends lost 4 bases and 1 base, in that order; junction bases with no gene match: 6. Germline V gene lookup returns CDR1 SGHRS and CDR2 YFSETQ. This CDR3 contains 16 residues. In DNA, the CDR3 is TGCGCCAGCAGCCCTCCGGGACAGGAGAACACCGGGGAGCTGTTTTTT. It yields the protein CASSPPGQENTGELFF.

For the CDR3, the DNA is TGTGCCAGCAGCCCCTCCCTGGCCAACGTCCTGACTTTC. This encodes CASSPSLANVLTF. The chain links TRBV5-6 to TRBJ2-6; D is undetermined. V shed 4 bases and J shed 6 bases, with 8 bases lying between them. CDR1 SGHDT and CDR2 YYEEEE come from the germline V gene. The CDR3 runs to 13 residues. Full variable domain (outside the CDR3, taken from reference TRBV5-6 and TRBJ2-6): DAGVTQSPTHLIKTRGQQVTLRCSPKSGHDTVSWYQQALGQGPQFIFQYYEEEERQRGNFPDRFSGHQFPNYSSELNVNALLLGDSALYLCASSPSLANVLTFGAGSRLTVL.

V is TRBV29-1 and J is TRBJ1-1, with D possibly being TRBD1 (6 bases). Trimming cost V 3 bases and J 0 bases, with 17 bases left between them. Looked up from germline, CDR1 is SQVTM and CDR2 is ANQGSEA. This CDR3 has 16 residues. The CDR3 nucleotides are TGCAGCGTTGATTGGGGGCGGCAATCCATGAACACTGAAGCTTTCTTT. Protein sequence: CSVDWGRQSMNTEAFF.

The V gene is TRBV25-1, the J gene TRBJ2-1; 8 bases match TRBD2. The CDR3 contains 16 residues. In germline, CDR1 is MGHDK, CDR2 SYGVNS. Trimming took 6 bases from V and 6 from J; bases not matched to a gene: 13. As DNA, the CDR3 is TGTGCCAGCAGGGGAACTAGCGGTCAAAGAGGCAATGAGCAGTTCTTC. This sequence encodes CASRGTSGQRGNEQFF. Supplemented by reference TRBV25-1 and TRBJ2-1, the full variable domain reads EADIYQTPRYLVIGTGKKITLECSQTMGHDKMYWYQQDPGMELHLIHYSYGVNSTEKGDLSSESTVSRIRTEHFPLTLESARPSHTSQYLCASRGTSGQRGNEQFFGPGTRLTVL.

J is TRBJ2-2 and V is TRBV6-6; 9 bases match TRBD1. This CDR3 has 15 residues. Germline CDR1 reads MNHNY; CDR2 reads SVGAGI (reference sequence). The ends lost 6 bases at V and 2 bases at J; junction bases unmatched: 4. CDR3: CASSWTGVNTGELFF. In nucleotides, the CDR3 is TGTGCCAGCAGCTGGACAGGGGTAAACACCGGGGAGCTGTTTTTT.

A single count supports this clone. The rearrangement joins TRBV30 to TRBJ1-1, with TRBD1 matching 7 bases. Looked up from germline, CDR1 is GTSNPN and CDR2 is SVGIG (reference sequence). CDR3 size: 11 residues. CDR3 protein: CAGQPNTEAFF. CDR3 DNA sequence: TGTGCGGGACAGCCGAACACTGAAGCTTTCTTT.

This clone was recorded only once. The J gene is TRBJ2-3, the V gene TRBV5-1; D gene unclear. The germline CDR1 and CDR2 sequences are SGHRS and YFSETQ. The CDR3 extends over 15 amino acids. V dropped 2 bases and J dropped 3 bases, with 13 bases sitting between them. CDR3 DNA sequence: TGCGCCAGCAGCTTATCGACTCTTCAAACAGATACGCAGTATTTT. Amino acids: CASSLSTLQTDTQYF.

The rearrangement joins TRBV5-6 to TRBJ2-1; 8 nucleotides match TRBD2. This CDR3 spans 16 amino acids. Germline CDR1 SGHDT, CDR2 YYEEEE. Trimming took 3 bases from V and 0 from J; bases not matched to a gene: 5. The CDR3 reads CASSSPGTSSYNEQFF. As DNA, the CDR3 is TGTGCCAGCAGCTCCCCCGGGACTAGCTCCTACAATGAGCAGTTCTTC.